This section outlines one T cell receptor (beta chain) sequence together with its context. What it binds is unknown. This sample was included in a study of T cell responses to AZD1222 COVID-19 vaccine. TCRdb's table, derived via immunoSEQ multiplex PCR, lists solely in-frame clones and lacks some. The sample yields over 70,000 clones, roughly 89% seen once. General study findings and limits: Recipients of AZD1222 seropositive at baseline numbered only five or six.

The CDR3 totals 14 residues. Germline CDR1 GTSNPN, CDR2 SVGIG (reference sequence). Trimming took off 3 bases at V and 3 bases at J, with 12 bases between the two ends. This TCR was sampled from an adult who received the AZD1222 COVID-19 vaccine. The chain couples TRBV30 to TRBJ1-5; D is uncertain. The specimen was peripheral blood, collected 28 days after the second AZD1222 dose. This chain's CDR3 is CAWSVPQNNQPQHF. Here the CDR3 DNA reads TGTGCCTGGAGCGTGCCGCAGAACAATCAGCCCCAGCATTTT. The entire variable domain, with the rest obtained from reference TRBV30 and TRBJ1-5, is as follows: SQTIHQWPATLVQPVGSPLSLECTVEGTSNPNLYWYRQAAGRGLQLLFYSVGIGQISSEVPQNLSASRPQDRQFILSSKKLLLSDSGFYLCAWSVPQNNQPQHFGDGTRLSIL.